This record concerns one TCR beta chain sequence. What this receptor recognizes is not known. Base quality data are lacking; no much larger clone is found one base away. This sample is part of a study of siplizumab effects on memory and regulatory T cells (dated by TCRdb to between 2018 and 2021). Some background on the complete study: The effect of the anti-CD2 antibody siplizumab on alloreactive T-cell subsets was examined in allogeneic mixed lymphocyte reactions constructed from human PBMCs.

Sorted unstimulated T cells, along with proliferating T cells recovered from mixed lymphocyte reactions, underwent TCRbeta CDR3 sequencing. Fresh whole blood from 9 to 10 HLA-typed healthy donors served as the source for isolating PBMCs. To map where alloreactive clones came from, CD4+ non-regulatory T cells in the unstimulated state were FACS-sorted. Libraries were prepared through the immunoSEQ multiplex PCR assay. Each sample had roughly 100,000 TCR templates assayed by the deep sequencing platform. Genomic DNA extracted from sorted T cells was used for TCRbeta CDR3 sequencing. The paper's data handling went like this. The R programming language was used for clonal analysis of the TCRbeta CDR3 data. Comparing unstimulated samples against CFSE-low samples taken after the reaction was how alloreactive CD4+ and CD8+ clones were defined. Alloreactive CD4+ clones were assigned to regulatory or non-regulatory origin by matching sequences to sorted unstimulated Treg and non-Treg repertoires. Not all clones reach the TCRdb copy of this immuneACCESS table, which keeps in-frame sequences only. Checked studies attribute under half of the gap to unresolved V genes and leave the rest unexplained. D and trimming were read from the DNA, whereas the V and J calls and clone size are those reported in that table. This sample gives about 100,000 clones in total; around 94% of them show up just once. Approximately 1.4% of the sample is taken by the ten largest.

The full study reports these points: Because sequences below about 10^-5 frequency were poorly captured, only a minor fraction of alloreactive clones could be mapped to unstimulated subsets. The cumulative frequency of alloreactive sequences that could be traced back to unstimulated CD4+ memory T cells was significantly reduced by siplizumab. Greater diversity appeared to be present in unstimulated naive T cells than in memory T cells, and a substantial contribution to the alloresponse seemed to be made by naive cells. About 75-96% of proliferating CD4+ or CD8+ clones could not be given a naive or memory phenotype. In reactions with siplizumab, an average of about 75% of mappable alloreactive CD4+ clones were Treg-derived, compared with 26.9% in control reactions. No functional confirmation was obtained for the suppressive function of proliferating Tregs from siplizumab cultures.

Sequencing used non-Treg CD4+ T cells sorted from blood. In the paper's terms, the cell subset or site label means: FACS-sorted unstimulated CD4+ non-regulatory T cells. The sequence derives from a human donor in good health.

The DNA sequence follows: TGTGCCAGCAGCCGGGATTTGGTGGGGGCCGGGGAGCTGTTTTTT. The encoded protein is CASSRDLVGAGELFF. The chain is made from TRBV7-9 and TRBJ2-2, with the D gene tentatively TRBD1 or TRBD2, based on 5 matching bases in each. The germline V gene (reference sequence) supplies CDR1 SEHNR and CDR2 FQNEAQ. Including the terminal cysteine and phenylalanine, the CDR3 comprises 15 residues. The only DNA kept is the CDR3, 45 bases in frame from the first base. The V and J ends are trimmed by 5 bases and 6 bases, leaving 16 bases between them.